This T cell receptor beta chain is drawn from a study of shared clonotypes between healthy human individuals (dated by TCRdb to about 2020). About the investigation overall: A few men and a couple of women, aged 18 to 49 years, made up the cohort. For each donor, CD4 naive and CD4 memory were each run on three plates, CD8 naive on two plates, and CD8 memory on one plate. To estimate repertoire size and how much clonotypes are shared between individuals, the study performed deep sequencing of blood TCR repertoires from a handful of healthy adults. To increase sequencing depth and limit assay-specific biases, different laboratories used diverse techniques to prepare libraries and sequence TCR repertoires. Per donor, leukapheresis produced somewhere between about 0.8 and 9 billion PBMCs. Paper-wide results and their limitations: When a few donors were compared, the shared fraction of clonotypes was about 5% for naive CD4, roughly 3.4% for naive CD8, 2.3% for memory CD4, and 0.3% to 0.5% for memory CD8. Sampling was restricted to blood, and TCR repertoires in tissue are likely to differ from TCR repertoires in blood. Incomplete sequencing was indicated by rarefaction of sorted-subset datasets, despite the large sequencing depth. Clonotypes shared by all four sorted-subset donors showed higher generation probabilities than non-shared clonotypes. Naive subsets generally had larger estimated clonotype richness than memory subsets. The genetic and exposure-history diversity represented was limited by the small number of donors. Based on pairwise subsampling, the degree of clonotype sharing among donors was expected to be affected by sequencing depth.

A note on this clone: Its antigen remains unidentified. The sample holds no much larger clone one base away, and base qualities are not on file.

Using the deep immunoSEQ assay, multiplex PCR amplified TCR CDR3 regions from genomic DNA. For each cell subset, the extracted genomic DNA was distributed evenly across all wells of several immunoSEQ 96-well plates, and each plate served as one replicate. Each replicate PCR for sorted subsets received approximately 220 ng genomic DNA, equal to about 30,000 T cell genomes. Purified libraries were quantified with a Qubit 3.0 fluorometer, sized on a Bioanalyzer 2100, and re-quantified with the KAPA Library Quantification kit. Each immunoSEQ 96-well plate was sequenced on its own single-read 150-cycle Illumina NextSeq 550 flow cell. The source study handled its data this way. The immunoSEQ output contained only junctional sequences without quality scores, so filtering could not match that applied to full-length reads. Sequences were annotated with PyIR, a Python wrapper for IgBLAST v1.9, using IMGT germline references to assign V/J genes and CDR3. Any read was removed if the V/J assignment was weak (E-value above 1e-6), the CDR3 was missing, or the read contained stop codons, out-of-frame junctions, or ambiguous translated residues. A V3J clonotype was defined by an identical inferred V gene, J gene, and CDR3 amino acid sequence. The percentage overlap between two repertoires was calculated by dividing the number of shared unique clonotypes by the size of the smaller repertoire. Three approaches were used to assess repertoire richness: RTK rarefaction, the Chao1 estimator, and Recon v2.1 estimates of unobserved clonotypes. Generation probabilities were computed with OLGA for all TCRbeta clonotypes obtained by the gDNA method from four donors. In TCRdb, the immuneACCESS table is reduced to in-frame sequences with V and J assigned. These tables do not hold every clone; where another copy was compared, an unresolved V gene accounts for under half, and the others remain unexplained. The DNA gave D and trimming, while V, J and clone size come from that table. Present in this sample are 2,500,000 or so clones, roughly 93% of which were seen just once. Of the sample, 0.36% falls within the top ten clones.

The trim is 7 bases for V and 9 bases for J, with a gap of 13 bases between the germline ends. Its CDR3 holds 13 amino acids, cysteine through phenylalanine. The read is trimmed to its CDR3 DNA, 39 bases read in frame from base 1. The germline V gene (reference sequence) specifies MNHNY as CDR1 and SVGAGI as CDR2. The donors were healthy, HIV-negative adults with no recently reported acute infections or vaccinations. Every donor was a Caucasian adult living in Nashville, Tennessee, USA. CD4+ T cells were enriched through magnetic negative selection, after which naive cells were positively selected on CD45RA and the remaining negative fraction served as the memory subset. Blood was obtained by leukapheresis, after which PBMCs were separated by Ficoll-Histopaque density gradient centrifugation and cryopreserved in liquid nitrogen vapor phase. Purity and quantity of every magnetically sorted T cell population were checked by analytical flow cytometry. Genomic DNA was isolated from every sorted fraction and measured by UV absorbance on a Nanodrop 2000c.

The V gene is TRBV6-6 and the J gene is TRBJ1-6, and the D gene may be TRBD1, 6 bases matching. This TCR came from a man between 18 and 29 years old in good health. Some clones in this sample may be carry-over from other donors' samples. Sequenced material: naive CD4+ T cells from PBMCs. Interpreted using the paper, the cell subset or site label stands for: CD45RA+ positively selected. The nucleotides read TGTGCCAGCAATGTACAGGGTGGTTCACCCCTCCACTTT. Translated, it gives CASNVQGGSPLHF.